Below, 20 T cell receptor beta chains from the same sample are listed, as sequenced in a study of human T cells and chemical hapten exposure. MiXCR, run by TCRdb on the 5' RACE reads, gives a single entry per CDR3 protein. Of 110,000 or so distinct CDR3 sequences listed, 15% to 20% were seen once; the top ten hold around 2.8%. Sequencing started from total RNA isolated from unfractionated whole blood. These receptors came from a human donor in good health.

This clonotype came up a few times. This chain links TRBV29-1 with TRBJ2-5; tentative D call: TRBD1 (6 bases). From germline, CDR1 is SQVTM and CDR2 ANQGSEA. CDR3 length: 12 amino acids. V shed 5 bases and J shed 3 bases, with 10 bases lying between them. CDR3 residues: CSVYRQEETQYF. CDR3 nucleotide sequence: TGCAGCGTTTACAGACAGGAAGAGACCCAGTACTTC.

This clonotype was counted a few times. The V gene is TRBV6-6, the J gene TRBJ1-3; weak D call: TRBD1 (6 bases). This CDR3 spans 14 amino acids. Germline-derived CDR1 and CDR2 are MNHNY and SVGAGI (reference sequence). With 6 bases removed from V and 2 bases from J, the gap between germline ends came to 11 bases. The CDR3 loop is CASRQGQTGNTIYF. The CDR3, as DNA: TGTGCCAGCAGACAGGGTCAGACTGGAAACACCATATATTTT.

This clonotype was recorded a few times. The chain couples TRBV20-1 to TRBJ1-2, with D possibly matching TRBD1 (5 bases). Trimming pared 3 bases from V and 2 bases from J, leaving 13 bases between. The CDR3 length is 14 residues. CDR1 is DFQATT and CDR2 is SNEGSKA in the germline V gene (reference sequence). DNA for the CDR3: TGCAGTGCTAGTCCCTTCAGGGCCAACTATGGCTACACCTTC. Translation: CSASPFRANYGYTF.

The chain carries TRBV28 and TRBJ2-1; 12 positions agree with TRBD2. CDR1 and CDR2 (germline): MDHEN, SYDVKM. V lost 5 bases, J lost 5 bases, and 7 bases stayed unmatched. The CDR3 is made up of 16 amino acids. The CDR3 sequence is CASSRPSGRAHNEQFF. CDR3 sequence (DNA): TGTGCCAGCAGTCGCCCTAGCGGGAGGGCCCACAATGAGCAGTTCTTC. The entire variable domain, with the rest obtained from reference TRBV28 and TRBJ2-1, is as follows: DVKVTQSSRYLVKRTGEKVFLECVQDMDHENMFWYRQDPGLGLRLIYFSYDVKMKEKGDIPEGYSVSREKKERFSLILESASTNQTSMYLCASSRPSGRAHNEQFFGPGTRLTVL.

The V call is TRBV4-1, the J call TRBJ2-5; TRBD2 agrees at 8 bases. The germline V gene encodes CDR1 MGHRA and CDR2 YSYEKL. V was pared by 1 base and J by 3 bases, with 7 bases of the junction left unmatched. This CDR3 spans 16 amino acids. CDR3 nucleotides: TGCGCCAGCAGCCAAGGTCCCCCGGGAGGGGAAGAGACCCAGTACTTC. Its translation: CASSQGPPGGEETQYF.

This clonotype was detected only a few times. In DNA form, the CDR3 reads TGTGCCACTCGGGGTCTTTACGAGCAGTACTTC. Amino acids: CATRGLYEQYF. The chain has TRBV2 and TRBJ2-7; D might be TRBD2 (5 bases). Germline V gene data show CDR1 as SNHLY and CDR2 as FYNNEI. Between the trimmed V and J ends, which lost 10 bases and 4 bases, there was a span of 11 bases. The length of the CDR3 is 11 residues. Full variable domain (missing parts from reference TRBV2 and TRBJ2-7): EPEVTQTPSHQVTQMGQEVILRCVPISNHLYFYWYRQILGQKVEFLVSFYNNEISEKSEIFDDQFSVERPDGSNFTLKIRSTKLEDSAMYFCATRGLYEQYFGPGTRLTVT.

The sample holds a few counts of this clonotype. This chain connects TRBV20-1 to TRBJ2-6, with D perhaps being TRBD1 or TRBD2 (5 bases each). This CDR3 is 17 amino acids long. Germline CDR1 is DFQATT and CDR2 is SNEGSKA (reference sequence). With 3 bases removed from V and 0 bases from J, the gap between germline ends came to 15 bases. The CDR3 bases are TGCAGTGCTAGGGGGGTGGACTTTTACTCTGGGGCCAACGTCCTGACTTTC. Encoded protein: CSARGVDFYSGANVLTF.

In this sample, this clonotype turned up a few times. The V gene is TRBV28, the J gene TRBJ2-7, with 12 bases matching TRBD2. The CDR3 contains 16 residues. From germline, CDR1 is MDHEN and CDR2 SYDVKM. With 1 base clipped from V and 6 bases from J, the junction kept 7 bases outside the gene matches. The CDR3 DNA reads as TGTGCCAGCAGTTTATCCTTCACTAGCGGGAGGCGCGAGCAGTACTTC. Protein: CASSLSFTSGRREQYF.

This clonotype was counted at least ten times. The chain uses TRBV9 and TRBJ1-1; 9 bases fit TRBD1. Trimming removed 4 bases from V and 8 bases from J; junction bases left unmatched: 12. Germline V gene sequence: CDR1 SGDLS, CDR2 YYNGEE. The CDR3 consists of 15 residues. The DNA for the CDR3 is TGTGCCAGCAGCCCTCAAACAGGGGGCTACTCGGAAGCTTTCTTT. This codes for CASSPQTGGYSEAFF.

The chain employs TRBV7-9 and TRBJ1-6; D possibly corresponds to TRBD1 (6 bases). This CDR3 is built from 16 residues. From germline, CDR1 is SEHNR and CDR2 FQNEAQ (reference sequence). Trimming removed 5 bases at V and 0 bases at J, with 11 bases between. The DNA for the CDR3 is TGTGCCAGCAGCCCAGGACAGATCTCCTATAATTCACCCCTCCACTTT. Residues: CASSPGQISYNSPLHF.

This clonotype was seen more than once but under ten times. The chain carries TRBV7-9 and TRBJ2-5; 10 nucleotides match TRBD2. CDR1 is SEHNR, CDR2 FQNEAQ, per germline (reference sequence). J gave up 9 bases and V 5 bases, and 9 bases lay outside the gene matches. The CDR3 sequence is 14 residues long. The chain's CDR3 is CASSLPRGLAPQYF. The CDR3 nucleotides are TGTGCCAGCAGCCTCCCCCGGGGACTAGCGCCCCAGTACTTC.

The V call is TRBV3-1, the J call TRBJ2-7; 13 bases fit TRBD2. Germline V CDR1 and CDR2: LGHDT, YNNKEL (reference sequence). With 3 bases clipped from V and 2 bases from J, the junction kept 4 bases outside the gene matches. CDR3 length equals 16 residues. The CDR3 DNA is TGTGCCAGCAGCCATCCCGGGACTAGCGGGACCTACGAGCAGTACTTC. This codes for CASSHPGTSGTYEQYF.

The chain carries TRBV29-1 and TRBJ2-6, with a possible D match to TRBD2 (5 bases). The CDR3 runs 13 residues. Germline CDR1 and CDR2: SQVTM and ANQGSEA. V was cut by 3 bases and J by 2 bases, with 5 bases left in between. The CDR3 sequence: CSVEEAGANVLTF. As DNA, the CDR3 is TGCAGCGTTGAGGAGGCTGGGGCCAACGTCCTGACTTTC.

This clonotype was detected only a few times. The chain recombines TRBV2 with TRBJ2-7; no clear D gene. The CDR3 is 13 amino acids. V gave up 0 bases and J gave up 2 bases, with 5 bases separating them. Germline V gene sequence: CDR1 SNHLY, CDR2 FYNNEI. The CDR3 DNA follows: TGTGCCAGCAGTGAAGCGCGTACCTACGAGCAGTACTTC. Translating gives CASSEARTYEQYF.

This clonotype was picked up one time. The rearrangement links TRBV12-3 or TRBV12-4 to TRBJ1-1, with D unresolved. V was cut by 6 bases and J by 0 bases, with 11 bases left in between. The CDR3 extends over 14 amino acids. The CDR3 region is CASSPTPLNTEAFF. The CDR3 DNA reads as TGTGCCAGCAGCCCGACACCCTTGAACACTGAAGCTTTCTTT.

This clonotype turned up a few times. This rearrangement joins TRBV21-1 to TRBJ1-1. TRBV21-1 is an annotated pseudogene. This CDR3 comprises 11 residues. DNA of the CDR3: TGTGCCAGCGCAAAGATTTCGGAAGCTTTCTTT. Translation gives CASAKISEAFF.

The chain joins TRBV18 to TRBJ2-3; 11 bases are shared with TRBD1. This CDR3 region has 18 residues. Germline loops: CDR1 KGHSH, CDR2 LQKENI. With 3 bases clipped from V and 5 bases from J, the junction kept 13 bases outside the gene matches. The DNA of the CDR3 is TGTGCCAGCTCACCCGTTGGGAGCGGACAGGGGGCAGGAGATACGCAGTATTTT. Translated, it gives CASSPVGSGQGAGDTQYF. Looking up the rest from reference TRBV18 and TRBJ2-3 gives the full variable domain: NAGVMQNPRHLVRRRGQEARLRCSPMKGHSHVYWYRQLPEEGLKFMVYLQKENIIDESGMPKERFSAEFPKEGPSILRIQQVVRGDSAAYFCASSPVGSGQGAGDTQYFGPGTRLTVL.

This clonotype was picked up a small number of times. The CDR3 nucleotides read TGTGCCAGCAGCTCGGACAGAAAACATGAAGCTTTCTTT. Protein sequence: CASSSDRKHEAFF. The chain couples TRBV11-1 to TRBJ1-1, with D tentatively TRBD1 (6 bases). This CDR3 spans 13 amino acids. Germline V CDR1 and CDR2: SGHAT, FQDESV (reference sequence). V lost 4 bases to trimming and J lost 7 bases, with 13 bases between them.

At least ten counts were recorded for this clonotype. This rearrangement joins TRBV28 to TRBJ2-7; TRBD2 matches at 13 bases. The CDR3 is made up of 17 amino acids. The V segment lost 5 bases and the J segment 2 bases; nucleotides outside the gene matches: 9. From germline, CDR1 is MDHEN and CDR2 SYDVKM. CDR3 loop: CASSHLGLAGEPYEQYF. CDR3 DNA sequence: TGTGCCAGCAGTCATTTAGGACTAGCGGGAGAACCCTACGAGCAGTACTTC.

The rearrangement links TRBV28 to TRBJ2-7; 9 bases are shared with TRBD1. This CDR3 region has 13 residues. CDR1 MDHEN and CDR2 SYDVKM come from the germline V gene. With V trimmed by 6 bases and J by 4 bases, 4 bases remained unmatched. CDR3 DNA: TGTGCCAGCAGCCCGGGACAGGGTTACGAGCAGTACTTC. It specifies CASSPGQGYEQYF. The variable domain in full, with the rest retrieved from reference TRBV28 and TRBJ2-7, is DVKVTQSSRYLVKRTGEKVFLECVQDMDHENMFWYRQDPGLGLRLIYFSYDVKMKEKGDIPEGYSVSREKKERFSLILESASTNQTSMYLCASSPGQGYEQYFGPGTRLTVT.